The clone carrying this T cell receptor beta chain came up many times. Its antigen is undetermined. Through Arm-PCR of CDR3 regions and iRepertoire HTBI primers, TCR beta libraries were built. TCRdb used MiXCR to reprocess the multiplex PCR reads, holding one entry per CDR3 protein. The repertoire consists of around 300,000 distinct CDR3 sequences, with more than 20% occurring once and the leading ten covering more than 50%. Between the trimmed V and J ends, which lost 3 bases and 8 bases, there was a span of 10 bases. Looked up from germline, CDR1 is MNHEY and CDR2 is SMNVEV (reference sequence). This CDR3 has 13 amino acids. The data belong to a study of regulatory T cells in long-lasting Graves disease. Background on the study: Treatment with antithyroid drugs for over 5 years, together with positive TSH receptor antibodies, meant persistent Graves' disease. Regarding the study as a whole: Segments TRBV28, TRBJ1-2 and TRBJ2-5 showed preferential usage in persistent disease.

Time point here: persistent/refractory GD, antithyroid drugs over 5 years with positive TRAb. PBMC RNA was the source of the TCR library. The TCR sequence derives from a female donor with Graves disease. The input for sequencing was peripheral blood mononuclear cells (PBMCs), taken when the disease was refractory, from a patient treated with antithyroid drugs. The V call is TRBV27, the J call TRBJ1-4; D remains ambiguous. The CDR3 loop reads CASSLFRNEKLFF. CDR3 DNA: TGTGCCAGCAGTTTGTTTAGGAACGAAAAACTGTTTTTT.